These 12 T cell receptor beta chains originate from one sample sequenced in a study of early T cells in non-severe SARS-CoV-2 infection. TCRdb itself ran the 5' RACE reads through MiXCR, one entry per CDR3 protein. This table has about 80,000 distinct CDR3 sequences, 9.5% to 13% appearing once. What was sequenced was whole blood. These receptors all stem from an adult who was a healthcare worker with PCR-confirmed SARS-CoV-2 infection or an uninfected control (not recorded which).

In its sample, this clonotype was seen many times. This chain uses TRBV5-1 with TRBJ2-3, with D possibly matching TRBD2 (6 bases). The germline V gene encodes CDR1 SGHRS and CDR2 YFSETQ. This CDR3 spans 15 amino acids. Trimming shortened V by 6 bases and J by 5 bases, and 19 bases separated the two germline ends. Written as DNA, the CDR3 is TGCGCCAGCACCAGCGCACCGGGGGAAGGAGATACGCAGTATTTT. Translation: CASTSAPGEGDTQYF.

The chain couples TRBV7-2 to TRBJ2-7, with D maybe TRBD1 (5 bases). V dropped 8 bases and J dropped 2 bases, with 13 bases sitting between them. CDR1 is SGHTA and CDR2 is FQGNSA in the germline V gene. CDR3 length: 13 amino acids. CDR3 in DNA: TGTGCCAGCGCCTGGAGACAGACCTACGAGCAGTACTTC. Its translation is CASAWRQTYEQYF.

This clonotype was counted at least ten times. V and J are TRBV5-5 and TRBJ2-3; D remains ambiguous. The CDR3 totals 15 residues. Germline CDR1 SGHKS, CDR2 YYEKEE (reference sequence). V lost 0 bases, J lost 2 bases, and 10 bases lay in between. CDR3 DNA sequence: TGTGCCAGCAGCTTGGTAGGATGGGACACAGATACGCAGTATTTT. As protein: CASSLVGWDTDTQYF.

There are a few counts of this clonotype. The rearrangement joins TRBV18 to TRBJ2-3; D not certain. V was pared by 3 bases and J by 2 bases, with 9 bases between. The V gene's germline CDR1 is KGHSH and CDR2 LQKENI. CDR3 size: 14 residues. The CDR3 spells CASSPTGNTDTQYF. For the CDR3, the DNA is TGTGCCAGCTCACCTACCGGAAACACAGATACGCAGTATTTT.

This clonotype was recorded at least ten times. The V call is TRBV3-1, the J call TRBJ1-1, with 7 bases identical to TRBD1. V lost 3 bases to trimming and J lost 5 bases; unmatched junction nucleotides: 6. CDR3 length: 14 residues. The germline V gene encodes CDR1 LGHDT and CDR2 YNNKEL (reference sequence). Here the CDR3 DNA reads TGTGCCAGCAGCCAGAGACAGGGTGTGACTGAAGCTTTCTTT. It translates to CASSQRQGVTEAFF.

This clonotype was seen ten or more times. The chain joins TRBV29-1 to TRBJ2-3, with a possible D match to TRBD1 (5 bases). Germline loops: CDR1 SQVTM, CDR2 ANQGSEA. The CDR3 is 13 residues long. V dropped 7 bases and J dropped 5 bases, with 16 bases sitting between them. This CDR3 reads CSASVGAVDTQYF. CDR3 in DNA: TGCAGCGCCTCCGTTGGGGCGGTAGATACGCAGTATTTT.

A note on this clonotype: This clone may be a read error of a much larger clone one base away. J is TRBJ1-1 and V is TRBV7-9; the D is unclear. V lost 4 bases and J 3 bases, leaving 6 bases between the germline ends. The CDR3 totals 12 residues. The germline V gene has CDR1 SEHNR and CDR2 FQNEAQ (reference sequence). In nucleotides, the CDR3 is TGTGCCAGCAGCTACGACCACACTGAAGCTTTCTTT. It yields the protein CASSYDHTEAFF.

At least ten counts were recorded for this clonotype. The chain employs TRBV11-2 and TRBJ2-5; D unclear. Germline CDR1 reads SGHAT; CDR2 reads FQNNGV. The CDR3 sequence is 13 residues long. Trimming pared 2 bases from V and 2 bases from J, leaving 6 bases between. The CDR3 DNA follows: TGTGCCAGCAGCTTACGGATTCAAGAGACCCAGTACTTC. Amino acids: CASSLRIQETQYF.

CDR3 sequence reads: CASSDLDTQYF. In nucleotides, the CDR3 is TGCGCCAGCAGCGATCTTGATACGCAGTATTTT. This chain uses TRBV5-1 with TRBJ2-3; D is uncertain. Germline values: CDR1 SGHRS, CDR2 YFSETQ. This CDR3 has 11 amino acids. V lost 4 bases to trimming and J lost 6 bases, with 6 bases between them.

A word on this clonotype: One base away lies a much larger clone, so this may be a sequencing read error. The final CDR3 position lacks the conserved phenylalanine or tryptophan, pointing to a likely read error. In DNA, the CDR3 is TGTGCCATCTCGACCGTTGATTCACCCCTCCACTCT. It translates to CAISTVDSPLHS. This chain connects TRBV10-3 to TRBJ1-6, with no clear D. V was cut by 8 bases and J by 8 bases, with 10 bases left in between. The CDR3 runs to 12 residues. The germline V gene encodes CDR1 ENHRY and CDR2 SYGVKD.

This clonotype was seen only a few times. This sequence joins TRBV30 and TRBJ2-7; the D is unclear. Germline CDR1 GTSNPN, CDR2 SVGIG (reference sequence). The CDR3 is made up of 11 amino acids. V dropped 3 bases and J dropped 7 bases, with 10 bases sitting between them. The CDR3 sequence: CAWRLSIEQYF. The DNA of the CDR3 is TGTGCCTGGAGATTGAGCATAGAGCAGTACTTC.

The sample holds many counts of this clonotype. The V gene is TRBV7-2, the J gene TRBJ2-1; the match to TRBD1 covers 9 bases. Germline V gene data show CDR1 as SGHTA and CDR2 as FQGNSA. This CDR3 comprises 15 residues. V lost 1 base and J lost 2; bases outside the gene matches: 0. The CDR3 DNA reads as TGTGCCAGCAGCTTAGACAGGGGGCCCTACAATGAGCAGTTCTTC. It is translated as CASSLDRGPYNEQFF.